The rows below give T cell receptor beta chains drawn from one sample of a study of CD8 T cells in Susac syndrome. A single record per CDR3 protein comes from TCRdb applying MiXCR to the immunoSEQ multiplex PCR reads. The data contain some 110,000 distinct CDR3 sequences, 85% to 95% of them seen just once; the ten biggest clones take up about 0.087%. The sample taken for sequencing was CD4+ T cells from PBMCs. The origin of the receptors is a human donor with multiple sclerosis. CDR3s include the opening cysteine and the closing phenylalanine or tryptophan. D genes are given only for firm matches. Clone sizes are given selectively: once, few, many, or a class where the clone is expanded.

d_gene: NA; v_gene: TRBV5-6; j_gene: TRBJ2-3; abundance: NA; CDR3nt: TGTGCCAGCAGCTCTCCGGAAGCGATCTATACGCAGTATTTT; CDR3aa: CASSSPEAIYTQYF
d_gene: NA; v_gene: TRBV7-2; j_gene: TRBJ1-2; abundance: NA; CDR3nt: TGTGCCAGCAGCTTAGTGTCAGGGATCAACTATGGCTACACCTTC; CDR3aa: CASSLVSGINYGYTF
d_gene: NA; v_gene: TRBV9; j_gene: TRBJ1-1; abundance: NA; CDR3nt: TGTGCCAGCATTACCTCTCATTTAAGGGACCCAAGCAACACTGAAGCTTTCTTT; CDR3aa: CASITSHLRDPSNTEAFF
d_gene: TRBD1; v_gene: TRBV29-1; j_gene: TRBJ1-4; abundance: NA; CDR3nt: TGCAGTATCCGTAGGGGGACAGGGAAATCTGAAAAACTGTTTTTT; CDR3aa: CSIRRGTGKSEKLFF
d_gene: NA; v_gene: TRBV7-6; j_gene: TRBJ1-1; abundance: NA; CDR3nt: TGTGCCAGCAGCTTAGTTACAGGGAACACTGAAGCTTTCTTT; CDR3aa: CASSLVTGNTEAFF
d_gene: NA; v_gene: TRBV3-1; j_gene: TRBJ1-2; abundance: NA; CDR3nt: TGTGCCAGCAGCCAAGTTGAACGGATTGGGTATGGCTACACCTTC; CDR3aa: CASSQVERIGYGYTF
d_gene: TRBD1; v_gene: TRBV7-3; j_gene: TRBJ1-1; abundance: NA; CDR3nt: TGTGCCAGCAGCTCAAACAGGGGGCTCGCTGAAGCTTTCTTT; CDR3aa: CASSSNRGLAEAFF
d_gene: NA; v_gene: TRBV7-3; j_gene: TRBJ2-1; abundance: NA; CDR3nt: TGTGCCAGCAGCTTCGCAGGGGGGGACGAGCAGTTCTTC; CDR3aa: CASSFAGGDEQFF
d_gene: TRBD1; v_gene: TRBV28; j_gene: TRBJ2-6; abundance: NA; CDR3nt: TGTGCCAGCAGTTTGAGGGGGGACAGGGTTACTTCTGGGGCCAACGTCCTGACTTTC; CDR3aa: CASSLRGDRVTSGANVLTF
d_gene: TRBD1; v_gene: TRBV6-5; j_gene: TRBJ1-2; abundance: NA; CDR3nt: TGTGCCAGCAGTTACTCTCCGGGACAGGGGTTCGGCTACACCTTC; CDR3aa: CASSYSPGQGFGYTF
d_gene: NA; v_gene: TRBV3-1; j_gene: TRBJ1-5; abundance: NA; CDR3nt: TGTGCCAGCAGCCAAGATGTGAGGGTTGATCAGCCCCAGCATTTT; CDR3aa: CASSQDVRVDQPQHF
d_gene: NA; v_gene: TRBV14; j_gene: TRBJ1-5; abundance: few; CDR3nt: TGTGCCAGCAGCCAAGATCTGAGTCAGCCCCAGCATTTT; CDR3aa: CASSQDLSQPQHF
d_gene: NA; v_gene: TRBV9; j_gene: TRBJ1-6; abundance: NA; CDR3nt: TGTGCCAGCAGCGTGAACCCAGGACAGAATTCACCCCTCCACTTT; CDR3aa: CASSVNPGQNSPLHF
d_gene: NA; v_gene: TRBV7-9; j_gene: TRBJ2-5; abundance: NA; CDR3nt: TGTGCCAGCAGCCTCGGGAATCAAGAGACCCAGTACTTC; CDR3aa: CASSLGNQETQYF
d_gene: NA; v_gene: TRBV7-8; j_gene: TRBJ1-2; abundance: NA; CDR3nt: TGTGCCAGCAGCTTAGCGGGTGCGGGAGGAGGTGGCTACACCTTC; CDR3aa: CASSLAGAGGGGYTF
d_gene: NA; v_gene: TRBV6-5; j_gene: TRBJ1-2; abundance: once; CDR3nt: TGTGCCAGCAGTTACGGCGCAGGGACTCGCTACACCTTC; CDR3aa: CASSYGAGTRYTF
d_gene: NA; v_gene: TRBV5-1; j_gene: TRBJ1-2; abundance: NA; CDR3nt: TGCGCCAGCAGCCCGCGAGGGGATGGCTACACCTTC; CDR3aa: CASSPRGDGYTF
d_gene: NA; v_gene: TRBV29-1; j_gene: TRBJ2-7; abundance: NA; CDR3nt: TGCAGCGTGCTCAGGGATCCTAACACCTACGAGCAGTACTTC; CDR3aa: CSVLRDPNTYEQYF
d_gene: TRBD2; v_gene: TRBV3-1; j_gene: TRBJ2-7; abundance: once; CDR3nt: TGTGCCAGCAGCCAGAATAACGGACTAGCGGGAAACGAGCAGTACTTC; CDR3aa: CASSQNNGLAGNEQYF
d_gene: TRBD2; v_gene: TRBV29-1; j_gene: TRBJ2-1; abundance: NA; CDR3nt: TGCAGCGTTGAAGGGCTAGCGGGGGGTTTTAGCAGGCGGCATGAGCAGTTCTTC; CDR3aa: CSVEGLAGGFSRRHEQFF
d_gene: NA; v_gene: TRBV4-1; j_gene: TRBJ1-4; abundance: NA; CDR3nt: TGCGCCAGCAGCCCGCCAACAGGTGAAAAACTGTTTTTT; CDR3aa: CASSPPTGEKLFF
d_gene: NA; v_gene: TRBV3-1; j_gene: TRBJ1-2; abundance: NA; CDR3nt: TGTGCCAGCAGCCAAGGTAAAGATGGCTACACCTTC; CDR3aa: CASSQGKDGYTF
d_gene: NA; v_gene: TRBV5-1; j_gene: TRBJ1-1; abundance: NA; CDR3nt: TGCGCCAGCAGTTGGGGTGGTGAAGCTTTCTTT; CDR3aa: CASSWGGEAFF
d_gene: NA; v_gene: TRBV12-3/TRBV12-4; j_gene: TRBJ2-5; abundance: NA; CDR3nt: TGTGCCAGCAGGGCCGGCCATGGAGGAGAGACCCAGTACTTC; CDR3aa: CASRAGHGGETQYF
d_gene: NA; v_gene: TRBV12-3/TRBV12-4; j_gene: TRBJ1-2; abundance: NA; CDR3nt: TGTGCCAGCAGTCCGGACTTTACCTATGGCTACACCTTC; CDR3aa: CASSPDFTYGYTF
d_gene: NA; v_gene: TRBV9; j_gene: TRBJ2-3; abundance: NA; CDR3nt: TGTGCCAGCTGTCCTAGCGAGAGCACAGATACGCAGTATTTT; CDR3aa: CASCPSESTDTQYF
d_gene: TRBD1; v_gene: TRBV7-9; j_gene: TRBJ1-4; abundance: NA; CDR3nt: TGTGCCAGCAGCTTAAGGGGGCCGCGGGAAAAACTGTTTTTT; CDR3aa: CASSLRGPREKLFF
d_gene: NA; v_gene: TRBV4-2; j_gene: TRBJ1-4; abundance: NA; CDR3nt: TGTGCCAGCAGCCAGTCAGATGGGGAGGAGGAAAAACTGTTTTTT; CDR3aa: CASSQSDGEEEKLFF
d_gene: NA; v_gene: TRBV3-1; j_gene: TRBJ1-2; abundance: NA; CDR3nt: TGTGCCAGCAGCCAAGATCGGATCGCTACCTATGGCTACACCTTC; CDR3aa: CASSQDRIATYGYTF
d_gene: TRBD1; v_gene: TRBV6-5; j_gene: TRBJ1-2; abundance: NA; CDR3nt: TGTGCCAGCAGATCTGGACAGGGTCTCTATGGCTACACCTTC; CDR3aa: CASRSGQGLYGYTF
d_gene: NA; v_gene: TRBV12-3/TRBV12-4; j_gene: TRBJ2-1; abundance: NA; CDR3nt: TGTGCCAGCAGTCCAGGGGCCGGCGGGATTGAGGAGCAGTTCTTC; CDR3aa: CASSPGAGGIEEQFF
d_gene: TRBD2; v_gene: TRBV29-1; j_gene: TRBJ2-1; abundance: NA; CDR3nt: TGCAGCGTTCGGAGGGTAGCGGGGCCCTACAATGAGCAGTTCTTC; CDR3aa: CSVRRVAGPYNEQFF
d_gene: NA; v_gene: TRBV6-1; j_gene: TRBJ1-1; abundance: NA; CDR3nt: TGTGCCAGCAGGAGGGGAACAGGGACTGAAGCTTTCTTT; CDR3aa: CASRRGTGTEAFF
d_gene: TRBD1; v_gene: TRBV5-1; j_gene: TRBJ1-1; abundance: once; CDR3nt: TGCGCCAGCAGCTTTCTACAGGGGGCTGAAGCTTTCTTT; CDR3aa: CASSFLQGAEAFF
d_gene: NA; v_gene: TRBV29-1; j_gene: TRBJ1-2; abundance: NA; CDR3nt: TGCAGCGTTGAAGAAACACGGACTAACTATGGCTACACCTTC; CDR3aa: CSVEETRTNYGYTF
d_gene: TRBD2; v_gene: TRBV28; j_gene: TRBJ2-7; abundance: NA; CDR3nt: TGTGCCAGCGGGACTAGCTCCTACGAGCAGTACTTC; CDR3aa: CASGTSSYEQYF
d_gene: NA; v_gene: TRBV4-1; j_gene: TRBJ2-7; abundance: few; CDR3nt: TGCGCCAGCACGTCGAAGCCCCTGCAGACTGACTACGAGCAGTACTTC; CDR3aa: CASTSKPLQTDYEQYF
d_gene: NA; v_gene: TRBV5-1; j_gene: TRBJ1-2; abundance: NA; CDR3nt: TGCGCCAGCAGCTTAGTCCAGGGGTATGATGGCTACACCTTC; CDR3aa: CASSLVQGYDGYTF
d_gene: NA; v_gene: TRBV19; j_gene: TRBJ1-2; abundance: NA; CDR3nt: TGTGCCAGTAGTATCGGACGGTCCTATGGCTACACCTTC; CDR3aa: CASSIGRSYGYTF
d_gene: TRBD2; v_gene: TRBV4-2; j_gene: TRBJ2-1; abundance: once; CDR3nt: TGTGCCAGCAGCCAAGACGGGGGGGCCGGTGAGCAGTTCTTC; CDR3aa: CASSQDGGAGEQFF
d_gene: TRBD1; v_gene: TRBV6-2/TRBV6-3; j_gene: TRBJ2-2; abundance: NA; CDR3nt: TGTGCCAGCAGACCGACAGGGGGTACCGGGGAGCTGTTTTTT; CDR3aa: CASRPTGGTGELFF
d_gene: NA; v_gene: TRBV30; j_gene: TRBJ2-7; abundance: few; CDR3nt: TGTGCCTGGAGTGTATCCCCTTTGGGCGAGCAGTACTTC; CDR3aa: CAWSVSPLGEQYF
d_gene: TRBD2; v_gene: TRBV6-5; j_gene: TRBJ2-5; abundance: NA; CDR3nt: TGTGCCACCGGCGGGGGTCCTCAAGAGACCCAGCACTTC; CDR3aa: CATGGGPQETQHF
d_gene: NA; v_gene: TRBV20-1; j_gene: TRBJ2-3; abundance: NA; CDR3nt: TGCAGTGCTATTTGGCGGGCGCTCACAGATACGCAGTATTTT; CDR3aa: CSAIWRALTDTQYF
d_gene: TRBD1; v_gene: TRBV12-3/TRBV12-4; j_gene: TRBJ1-5; abundance: NA; CDR3nt: TGTGCCAGCAGTTCCGAGATTAAGGGGGCGGGGGATCAGCCCCAGCATTTT; CDR3aa: CASSSEIKGAGDQPQHF
d_gene: NA; v_gene: TRBV30; j_gene: TRBJ1-1; abundance: NA; CDR3nt: TGTGCCTGGAGAAGGGCGGAAGCTTTCTTT; CDR3aa: CAWRRAEAFF
d_gene: NA; v_gene: TRBV2; j_gene: TRBJ2-7; abundance: NA; CDR3nt: TGTGCCAGCAGTTACCAGGATACCTACGAGCAGTACTTC; CDR3aa: CASSYQDTYEQYF
d_gene: NA; v_gene: TRBV18; j_gene: TRBJ1-5; abundance: NA; CDR3nt: TGTGCCAGCTCACCGCAGGATCAGCCCCAGCATTTT; CDR3aa: CASSPQDQPQHF
d_gene: TRBD1; v_gene: TRBV5-1; j_gene: TRBJ1-4; abundance: NA; CDR3nt: TGCGCCAGCAGCCTACTACCACCGGGACAGGGAGATGAAAAACTGTTTTTT; CDR3aa: CASSLLPPGQGDEKLFF
d_gene: NA; v_gene: TRBV9; j_gene: TRBJ1-1; abundance: once; CDR3nt: TGTGCCAGCAGCACGGGGAACACTGAAGCTTTCTTT; CDR3aa: CASSTGNTEAFF
d_gene: NA; v_gene: TRBV24-1; j_gene: TRBJ2-2; abundance: NA; CDR3nt: TGTGCCACCAGTGAACCCACGACATGGAACACCGGGGAGCTGTTTTTT; CDR3aa: CATSEPTTWNTGELFF
d_gene: NA; v_gene: TRBV10-3; j_gene: TRBJ2-1; abundance: once; CDR3nt: TGTGCCATCCAGACGTCGGGGAATGAGCAGTTCTTC; CDR3aa: CAIQTSGNEQFF
d_gene: TRBD2; v_gene: TRBV7-3; j_gene: TRBJ2-5; abundance: NA; CDR3nt: TGTGCCAGCAGCTTAGCCCCCCTAGCGGGGGGGTATGAGACCCAGTACTTC; CDR3aa: CASSLAPLAGGYETQYF
d_gene: NA; v_gene: TRBV13; j_gene: TRBJ2-5; abundance: once; CDR3nt: TGTGCCAGCAGCTTAGGTTCCGGGACACAGGGGGGGGAGACCCAGTACTTC; CDR3aa: CASSLGSGTQGGETQYF
d_gene: NA; v_gene: TRBV18; j_gene: TRBJ1-4; abundance: once; CDR3nt: TGTGCCAGCTCCCGAGGACAGAATGAAAAACTGTTTTTT; CDR3aa: CASSRGQNEKLFF
d_gene: NA; v_gene: TRBV20-1; j_gene: TRBJ1-3; abundance: once; CDR3nt: TGCAGTGCGGGCGGCGGAAGCTCTGGAAACACCATATATTTT; CDR3aa: CSAGGGSSGNTIYF
d_gene: NA; v_gene: TRBV4-2; j_gene: TRBJ2-7; abundance: NA; CDR3nt: TGTGCCAGCAGCCAATCGTTCGGGGCCCGACGCCACTCCTACGAGCAGTACTTC; CDR3aa: CASSQSFGARRHSYEQYF